This T cell receptor beta chain derives from a study of radiotherapy plus CTLA-4 blockade in lung cancer. Study observations and caveats: TCR clones originating in tumors grew in number in blood after radiotherapy plus ipilimumab.

The V end lost 5 bases, the J end lost 0 bases, and 11 bases lay between the germline ends. Looked up from germline, CDR1 is LNHDA and CDR2 is SQIVND (reference sequence). The CDR3 has 15 residues. As regards this clone: What it binds is not known. Other DNA sequences in this sample translate to the same CDR3.

Here immunoSEQ multiplex PCR was the method, and the copy in TCRdb shows in-frame clones only, minus some. The repertoire holds about 50,000 clones, roughly 85% seen once, with around a quarter in the top ten. This rearrangement joins TRBV19 to TRBJ1-5; D possibly corresponds to TRBD1 (5 bases). The specimen comprised peripheral blood, sampled from a patient treated with radiotherapy plus ipilimumab. This TCR was sampled from a human donor with non-small cell lung cancer whose response to radiotherapy plus ipilimumab could not be evaluated. CDR3: CASSQGKGSNQPQHF. The CDR3 nucleotides read TGTGCCAGTAGTCAGGGTAAGGGTAGCAATCAGCCCCAGCATTTT.